A selection of T cell receptor beta chains follows, all from one sample in a study of blood T cell repertoires in COVID-19. TCRdb's table, derived via immunoSEQ multiplex PCR, lists solely in-frame clones and lacks some. Counted here are 200,000 to 250,000 clones, approximately 80% occurring once; the ten biggest clones make up roughly 13%. The sample consisted of peripheral blood. The source of these receptors is a human donor in a cohort sampled during active COVID-19. The CDR3 runs from the conserved cysteine through the conserved F or W. The order of the fields is V gene, J gene, D gene, CDR3 length, CDR3 DNA, CDR3 protein. D genes are given only for firm matches.

v_gene: TRBV5-1; j_gene: TRBJ2-7; d_gene: TRBD1; len: 14; CDR3nt: TGCGCCAGCAGCTCCGGGACAGGGATCCACGAGCAGTACTTC; CDR3aa: CASSSGTGIHEQYF
v_gene: TRBV9; j_gene: TRBJ2-2; d_gene: TRBD2; len: 17; CDR3nt: TGTGCCAGCAGCGTAGCTACGGCTAGCGGGGGAACCGGGGAGCTGTTTTTT; CDR3aa: CASSVATASGGTGELFF
v_gene: TRBV7-2; j_gene: TRBJ2-7; d_gene: TRBD1; len: 15; CDR3nt: TGTGCCAGCAGCTTACCCGGGACAGCCAACTACGAGCAGTACTTC; CDR3aa: CASSLPGTANYEQYF
v_gene: TRBV28; j_gene: TRBJ2-3; d_gene: TRBD2; len: 18; CDR3nt: TGTGCCAGCAGTCCCTTAGGGGGACTAGCGACGAGCACAGATACGCAGTATTTT; CDR3aa: CASSPLGGLATSTDTQYF
v_gene: TRBV7-8; j_gene: TRBJ2-7; d_gene: NA; len: 17; CDR3nt: TGTGCCAGCAGCTTTTCTCGGGGATCTCACCTGGCATACGAGCAGTACTTC; CDR3aa: CASSFSRGSHLAYEQYF
v_gene: TRBV5-1; j_gene: TRBJ2-1; d_gene: TRBD1; len: 16; CDR3nt: TGCGCCAGCAGCGCATCCCGGGACAGGGGCTACAATGAGCAGTTCTTC; CDR3aa: CASSASRDRGYNEQFF
v_gene: TRBV7-8; j_gene: TRBJ1-3; d_gene: TRBD1; len: 17; CDR3nt: TGTGCCAGCAGCTTGGGGACAGGGAGATCCTCTGGAAACACCATATATTTT; CDR3aa: CASSLGTGRSSGNTIYF
v_gene: TRBV6-5; j_gene: TRBJ2-6; d_gene: TRBD1; len: 16; CDR3nt: TGTGCCAGCAGTTCTCGCAGACAGGGACGGGCCAACGTCCTGACTTTC; CDR3aa: CASSSRRQGRANVLTF
v_gene: TRBV28; j_gene: TRBJ1-1; d_gene: NA; len: 14; CDR3nt: TGTGCCAGCAGTTTTAATAGGAGGGGCACTGAAGCTTTCTTT; CDR3aa: CASSFNRRGTEAFF
v_gene: TRBV4-1; j_gene: TRBJ1-2; d_gene: NA; len: 13; CDR3nt: TGCGCCAGCAGGCACACAGGGACCCGTGGCTACACCTTC; CDR3aa: CASRHTGTRGYTF
v_gene: TRBV7-9; j_gene: TRBJ2-3; d_gene: TRBD2; len: 18; CDR3nt: TGTGCCAGCAGCTTTCCGACGGGAGGGACGGACAGTACAGATACGCAGTATTTT; CDR3aa: CASSFPTGGTDSTDTQYF
v_gene: TRBV7-8; j_gene: TRBJ1-1; d_gene: TRBD1; len: 15; CDR3nt: TGTGCCAGCAGCCCGAGGACAGGGGCCTGGACTGAAGCTTTCTTT; CDR3aa: CASSPRTGAWTEAFF
v_gene: TRBV15; j_gene: TRBJ2-7; d_gene: NA; len: 16; CDR3nt: TGTGCCACCAGCGAGACCCGCGGAGGCCTCTCCTACGAGCAGTACTTC; CDR3aa: CATSETRGGLSYEQYF
v_gene: TRBV19; j_gene: TRBJ2-7; d_gene: TRBD2; len: 14; CDR3nt: TGTGCCAGATTACTAGCGGGGGTAGCCTACGAGCAGTACTTC; CDR3aa: CARLLAGVAYEQYF
v_gene: TRBV30; j_gene: TRBJ2-7; d_gene: NA; len: 12; CDR3nt: TGTGCCTGGAATCTGGACAGTCCCGAGCAGTACTTC; CDR3aa: CAWNLDSPEQYF
v_gene: TRBV6-5; j_gene: TRBJ2-2; d_gene: TRBD2; len: 16; CDR3nt: TGTGCCAGCAGTTACTCCGCCGGGAGGGGTACCGGGGAGCTGTTTTTT; CDR3aa: CASSYSAGRGTGELFF